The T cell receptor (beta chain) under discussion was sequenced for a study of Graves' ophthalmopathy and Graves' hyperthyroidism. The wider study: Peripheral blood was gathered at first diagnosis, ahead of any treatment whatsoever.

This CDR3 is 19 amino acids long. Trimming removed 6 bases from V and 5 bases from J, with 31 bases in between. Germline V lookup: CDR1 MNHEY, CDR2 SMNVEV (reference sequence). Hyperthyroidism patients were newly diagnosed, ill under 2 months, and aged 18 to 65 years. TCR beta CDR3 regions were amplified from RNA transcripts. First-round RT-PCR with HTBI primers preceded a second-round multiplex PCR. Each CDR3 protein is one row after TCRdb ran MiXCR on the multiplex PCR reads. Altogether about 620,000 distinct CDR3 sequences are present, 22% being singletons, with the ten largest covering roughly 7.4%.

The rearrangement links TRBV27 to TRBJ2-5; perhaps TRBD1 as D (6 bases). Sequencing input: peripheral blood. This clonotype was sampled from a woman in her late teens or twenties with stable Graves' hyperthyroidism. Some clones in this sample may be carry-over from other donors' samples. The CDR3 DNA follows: TGTGCCAGCAGGCCTCCGGGACAAAGAGCTTCCCACATTAAGGAGACCCAGTACTTC. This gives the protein CASRPPGQRASHIKETQYF.